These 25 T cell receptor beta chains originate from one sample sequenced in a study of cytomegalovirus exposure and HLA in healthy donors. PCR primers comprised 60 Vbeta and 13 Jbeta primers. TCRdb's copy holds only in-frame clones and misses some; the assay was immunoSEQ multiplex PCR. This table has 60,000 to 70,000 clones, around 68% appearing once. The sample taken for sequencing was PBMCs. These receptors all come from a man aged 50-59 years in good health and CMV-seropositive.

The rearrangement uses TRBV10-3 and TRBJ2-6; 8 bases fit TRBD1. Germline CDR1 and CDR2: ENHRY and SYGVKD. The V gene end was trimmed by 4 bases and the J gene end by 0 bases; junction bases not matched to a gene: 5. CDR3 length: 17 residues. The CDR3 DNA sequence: TGTGCCATCAGTGGACAGGGGTCCACCTCTGGGGCCAACGTCCTGACTTTC. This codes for CAISGQGSTSGANVLTF.

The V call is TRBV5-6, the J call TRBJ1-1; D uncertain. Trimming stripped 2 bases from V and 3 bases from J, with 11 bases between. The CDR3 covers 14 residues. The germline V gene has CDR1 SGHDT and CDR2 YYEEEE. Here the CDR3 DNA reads TGTGCCAGCAGCTTCGGAGGGAGGGACACTGAAGCTTTCTTT. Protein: CASSFGGRDTEAFF.

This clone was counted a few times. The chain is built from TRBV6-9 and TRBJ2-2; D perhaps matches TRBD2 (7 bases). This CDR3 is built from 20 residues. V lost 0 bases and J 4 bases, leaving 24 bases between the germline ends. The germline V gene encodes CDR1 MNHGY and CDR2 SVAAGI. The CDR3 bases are TGTGCCAGCAGTTATTCGAAAGGGGAGGGCGGGGGCCCGTGCACCGGGGAGCTGTTTTTT. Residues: CASSYSKGEGGGPCTGELFF.

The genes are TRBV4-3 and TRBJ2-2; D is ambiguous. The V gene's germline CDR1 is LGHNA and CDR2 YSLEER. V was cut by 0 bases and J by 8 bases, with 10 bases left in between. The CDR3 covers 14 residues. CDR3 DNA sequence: TGCGCCAGCAGCCAAGATAGGAGCAAGGGGGAGCTGTTTTTT. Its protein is CASSQDRSKGELFF.

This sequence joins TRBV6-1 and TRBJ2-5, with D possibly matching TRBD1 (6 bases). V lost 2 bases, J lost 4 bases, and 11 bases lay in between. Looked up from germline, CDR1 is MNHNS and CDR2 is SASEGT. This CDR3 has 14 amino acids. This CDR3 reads CASSESTGRETQYF. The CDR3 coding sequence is TGTGCCAGCAGTGAATCAACAGGGAGAGAGACCCAGTACTTC.

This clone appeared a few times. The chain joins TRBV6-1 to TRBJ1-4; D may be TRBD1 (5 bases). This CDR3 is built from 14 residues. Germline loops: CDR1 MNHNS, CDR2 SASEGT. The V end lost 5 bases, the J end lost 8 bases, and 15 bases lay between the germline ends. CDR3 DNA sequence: TGTGCCAGCAGTCCCCGACCAAGGGGCGAAAAACTGTTTTTT. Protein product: CASSPRPRGEKLFF.

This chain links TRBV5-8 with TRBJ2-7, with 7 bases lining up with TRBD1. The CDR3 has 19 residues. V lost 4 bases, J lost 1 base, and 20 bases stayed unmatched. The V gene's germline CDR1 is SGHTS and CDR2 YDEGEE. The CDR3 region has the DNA TGTGCCAGCAGCAGCGTTCGTGGACAGGCCCACGTTCTTTCCTACGAGCAGTACTTC. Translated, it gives CASSSVRGQAHVLSYEQYF.

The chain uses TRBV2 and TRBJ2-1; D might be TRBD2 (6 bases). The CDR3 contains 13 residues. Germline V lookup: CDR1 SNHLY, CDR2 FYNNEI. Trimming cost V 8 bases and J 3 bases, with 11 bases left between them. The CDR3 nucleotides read TGTGCCAGCCTGAGCGGGCTCTACAATGAGCAGTTCTTC. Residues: CASLSGLYNEQFF.

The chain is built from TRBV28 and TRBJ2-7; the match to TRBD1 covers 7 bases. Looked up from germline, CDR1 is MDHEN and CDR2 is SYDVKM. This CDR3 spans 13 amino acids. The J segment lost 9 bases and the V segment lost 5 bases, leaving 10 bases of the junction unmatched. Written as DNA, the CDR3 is TGTGCCAGCAGTCTTACAGGGGTCGAACGGCAGTACTTC. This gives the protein CASSLTGVERQYF.

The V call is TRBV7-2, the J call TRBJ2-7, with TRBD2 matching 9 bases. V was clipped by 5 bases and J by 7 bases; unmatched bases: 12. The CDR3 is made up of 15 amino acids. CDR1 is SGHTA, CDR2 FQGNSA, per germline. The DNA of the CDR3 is TGTGCCAGCAGCCCGTTGGGCGGGAGGGCAGGTGAGCAGTACTTC. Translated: CASSPLGGRAGEQYF.

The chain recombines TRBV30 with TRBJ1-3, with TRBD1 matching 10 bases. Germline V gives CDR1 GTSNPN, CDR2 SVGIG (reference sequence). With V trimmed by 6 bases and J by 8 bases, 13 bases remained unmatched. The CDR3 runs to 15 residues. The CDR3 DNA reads TGTGCCTGTGCCCTTACGGGACAGGGGACAGACACCATATATTTT. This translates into CACALTGQGTDTIYF.

As DNA, the CDR3 is TGTGCCTGGAGGGGCCCCACTTTGAACACTGAAGCTTTCTTT. It translates to CAWRGPTLNTEAFF. The rearrangement joins TRBV30 to TRBJ1-1; D gene unclear. The CDR3 extends over 14 amino acids. Germline-derived CDR1 and CDR2 are GTSNPN and SVGIG (reference sequence). V lost 3 bases to trimming and J lost 0 bases, with 11 bases between them.

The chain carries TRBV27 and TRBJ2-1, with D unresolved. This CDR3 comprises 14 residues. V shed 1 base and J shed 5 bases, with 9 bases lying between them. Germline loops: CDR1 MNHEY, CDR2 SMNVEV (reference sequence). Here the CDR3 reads CASSLFTLDNEQFF. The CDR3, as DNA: TGTGCCAGCAGTTTATTTACCCTAGACAATGAGCAGTTCTTC.

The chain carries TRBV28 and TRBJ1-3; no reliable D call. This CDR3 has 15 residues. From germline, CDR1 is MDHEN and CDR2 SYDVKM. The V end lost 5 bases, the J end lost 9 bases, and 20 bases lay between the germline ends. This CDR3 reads CASSTGSRSLSTIYF. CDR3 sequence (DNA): TGTGCCAGCAGTACCGGAAGCAGGTCTTTGAGCACCATATATTTT. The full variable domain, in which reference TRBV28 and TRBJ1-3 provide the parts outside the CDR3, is DVKVTQSSRYLVKRTGEKVFLECVQDMDHENMFWYRQDPGLGLRLIYFSYDVKMKEKGDIPEGYSVSREKKERFSLILESASTNQTSMYLCASSTGSRSLSTIYFGEGSWLTVV.

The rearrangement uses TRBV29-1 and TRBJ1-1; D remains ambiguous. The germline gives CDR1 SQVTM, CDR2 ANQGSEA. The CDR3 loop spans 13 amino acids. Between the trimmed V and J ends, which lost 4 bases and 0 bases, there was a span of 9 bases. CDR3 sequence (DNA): TGCAGCGTTGCTAAGGGAGTGAACACTGAAGCTTTCTTT. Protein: CSVAKGVNTEAFF.

The CDR3 is CSVEGGSGSGAGELFF. In nucleotides, the CDR3 is TGCAGCGTTGAAGGGGGGAGCGGGAGTGGGGCCGGGGAGCTGTTTTTT. This sequence joins TRBV29-1 and TRBJ2-2; 8 positions agree with TRBD2. J was trimmed by 6 bases and V by 1 base; bases with no gene match: 10. The length of the CDR3 is 16 residues. Germline V lookup: CDR1 SQVTM, CDR2 ANQGSEA.

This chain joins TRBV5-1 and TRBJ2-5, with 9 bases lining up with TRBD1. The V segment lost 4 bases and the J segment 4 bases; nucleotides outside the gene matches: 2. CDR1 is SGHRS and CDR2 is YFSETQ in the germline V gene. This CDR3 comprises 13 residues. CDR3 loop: CASSPGQGETQYF. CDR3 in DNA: TGCGCCAGCAGCCCGGGACAGGGAGAGACCCAGTACTTC.

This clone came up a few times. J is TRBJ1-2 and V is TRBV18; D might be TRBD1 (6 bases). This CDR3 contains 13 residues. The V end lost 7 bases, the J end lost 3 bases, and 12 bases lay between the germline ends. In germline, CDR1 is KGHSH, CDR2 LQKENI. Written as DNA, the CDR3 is TGTGCCAGCTGGAACAGGGAACACTATGGCTACACCTTC. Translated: CASWNREHYGYTF.

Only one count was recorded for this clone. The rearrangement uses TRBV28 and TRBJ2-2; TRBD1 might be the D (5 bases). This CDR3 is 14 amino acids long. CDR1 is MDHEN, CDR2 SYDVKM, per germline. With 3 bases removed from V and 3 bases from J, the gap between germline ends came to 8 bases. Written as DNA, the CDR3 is TGTGCCAGCAGTTTCAACAGGTACACCGGGGAGCTGTTTTTT. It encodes CASSFNRYTGELFF.

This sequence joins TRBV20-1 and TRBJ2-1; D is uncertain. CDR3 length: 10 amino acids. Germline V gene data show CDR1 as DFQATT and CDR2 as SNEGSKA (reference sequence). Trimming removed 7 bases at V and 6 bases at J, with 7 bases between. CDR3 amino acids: CSVPVNEQFF. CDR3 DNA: TGCAGTGTCCCCGTCAATGAGCAGTTCTTC.

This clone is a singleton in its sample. The CDR3 nucleotides are TGTGCCAGCAGCATAGGACTAGCGGCCTACAATGAGCAGTTCTTC. Amino acid sequence: CASSIGLAAYNEQFF. The gene calls are TRBV5-6 and TRBJ2-1; 10 positions match TRBD2. The CDR3 contains 15 residues. In germline, CDR1 is SGHDT, CDR2 YYEEEE. V was pared by 4 bases and J by 2 bases, with 3 bases of the junction left unmatched. Filled out from reference TRBV5-6 and TRBJ2-1, the complete variable domain reads DAGVTQSPTHLIKTRGQQVTLRCSPKSGHDTVSWYQQALGQGPQFIFQYYEEEERQRGNFPDRFSGHQFPNYSSELNVNALLLGDSALYLCASSIGLAAYNEQFFGPGTRLTVL.

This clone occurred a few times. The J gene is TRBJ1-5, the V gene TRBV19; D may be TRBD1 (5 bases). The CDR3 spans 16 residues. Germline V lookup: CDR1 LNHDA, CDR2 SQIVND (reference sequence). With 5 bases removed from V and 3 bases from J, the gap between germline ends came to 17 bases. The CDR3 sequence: CASSPRGRALNQPQHF. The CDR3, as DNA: TGTGCCAGTAGTCCCCGGGGGAGGGCTCTCAATCAGCCCCAGCATTTT.

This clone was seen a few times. The CDR3 DNA reads as TGCGCCAGCAGCTTGGAGACAGGGAGGAAATACTACGAGCAGTACTTC. Amino acid sequence: CASSLETGRKYYEQYF. The chain uses TRBV5-1 and TRBJ2-7; perhaps TRBD1 as D (7 bases). This CDR3 spans 16 amino acids. Germline CDR1 and CDR2: SGHRS and YFSETQ. The ends were cut back, 0 bases at V and 3 bases at J, with 16 bases in the middle.

In nucleotides, the CDR3 is TGCAGCGTTTTACTAGCGGGAGAGACCCAGTACTTC. It specifies CSVLLAGETQYF. The chain recombines TRBV29-1 with TRBJ2-5; 9 bases map to TRBD2. J lost 4 bases, V lost 5 bases, and 2 bases had no gene match. The CDR3 totals 12 residues. Germline V gene lookup returns CDR1 SQVTM and CDR2 ANQGSEA.

The CDR3 nucleotides read TGCGCCAGCAGTCAAGCGGGCACAGATACGCAGTATTTT. Its protein is CASSQAGTDTQYF. V gene TRBV23-1 combines with J gene TRBJ2-3; D is uncertain. TRBV23-1 is placed among ORFs of uncertain function. The V end lost 2 bases, the J end lost 1 base, and 4 bases lay between the germline ends. The CDR3 loop spans 13 amino acids.